This entry concerns a single T cell receptor beta chain. Its antigen remains unknown. This entry is derived from a study of cytomegalovirus exposure and HLA in healthy donors. The donors belonged to the roughly 130-subject validation cohort, separate from the roughly 710-subject first cohort. Points from the study as a whole: Altogether, 150 to 200 TCR beta chains were recorded as cytomegalovirus-associated. Later, an analysis found that TCR clusters from the first cohort tended to co-occur in the 90 to 150 validation repertoires. The study found most TCR sequences rare, yet found some public TCRs in many donors.

Germline assignment: CDR1 MNHEY and CDR2 SVGAGI. The CDR3 extends over 14 amino acids. The J segment lost 4 bases and the V segment lost 7 bases, leaving 8 bases of the junction unmatched. TCRdb's copy holds only in-frame clones and misses some; the assay was immunoSEQ multiplex PCR. The table lists approximately 200,000 clones, around nine tenths of them singletons. The sample comprised PBMCs. The genes are TRBV6-5 and TRBJ2-7; 9 bases fit TRBD1. The source is a woman aged 18-35 years in good health and CMV-seronegative. The CDR3 sequence is CASTVGTGTYEQYF. DNA for the CDR3: TGTGCCAGCACCGTCGGGACAGGGACATACGAGCAGTACTTC.